This TCR beta chain was sequenced during a study of cytomegalovirus exposure and HLA in healthy donors. Broader study findings: A later analysis found most CMV-associated TCR beta chains apparently HLA-restricted. Later analysis indicated greater clonal expansion among HLA-associated TCR beta chains than among equally common other chains. Only CMV serostatus was available as immune exposure information. In vitro work confirmed that three CMV-associated chains recognize CMV antigens.

CDR1 SGHDT and CDR2 YYEEEE come from the germline V gene. V was pared by 0 bases and J by 5 bases, with 11 bases between. This CDR3 region has 14 residues. 13 Jbeta primers and 60 Vbeta primers were used for the PCR. Libraries were prepared by immunoSEQ multiplex PCR; TCRdb keeps only in-frame clonotypes and omits some of them. The sample contains more than 130,000 clones, about 80% of which appear only once. Worth noting for this clone: Its antigen is unidentified.

Sequencing was performed on PBMCs. The receptor comes from a man between 40 and 49 years old in good health and CMV-seropositive. The gene calls are TRBV5-6 and TRBJ1-1; D is possibly TRBD1 (5 bases). CDR3 in amino acids: CASSLVDGGTEAFF. CDR3 DNA sequence: TGTGCCAGCAGCTTGGTTGACGGGGGTACTGAAGCTTTCTTT.